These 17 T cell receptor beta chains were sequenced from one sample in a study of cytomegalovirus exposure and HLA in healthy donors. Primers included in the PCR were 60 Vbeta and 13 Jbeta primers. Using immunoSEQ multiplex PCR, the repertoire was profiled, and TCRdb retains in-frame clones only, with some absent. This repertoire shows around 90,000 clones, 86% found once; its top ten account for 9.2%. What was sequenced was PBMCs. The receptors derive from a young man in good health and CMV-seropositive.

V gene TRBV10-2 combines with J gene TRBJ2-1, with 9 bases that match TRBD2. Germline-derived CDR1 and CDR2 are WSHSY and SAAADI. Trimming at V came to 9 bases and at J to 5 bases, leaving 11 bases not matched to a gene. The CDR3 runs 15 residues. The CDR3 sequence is CASRGWREGNNEQFF. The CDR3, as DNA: TGCGCCAGTCGTGGCTGGCGGGAGGGTAACAATGAGCAGTTCTTC.

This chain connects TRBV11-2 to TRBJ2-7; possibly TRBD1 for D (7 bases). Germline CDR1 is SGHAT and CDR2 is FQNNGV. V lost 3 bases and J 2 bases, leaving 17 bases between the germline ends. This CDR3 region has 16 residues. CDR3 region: CASSLGGGTAAYEQYF. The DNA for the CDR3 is TGTGCCAGCAGCTTGGGGGGCGGGACAGCAGCCTACGAGCAGTACTTC.

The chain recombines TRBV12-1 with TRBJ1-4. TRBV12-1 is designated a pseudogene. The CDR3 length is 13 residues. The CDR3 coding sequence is TGTGCCATACTACTGGGGGGGCGCGGAAAACTGTTTTTT. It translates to CAILLGGRGKLFF.

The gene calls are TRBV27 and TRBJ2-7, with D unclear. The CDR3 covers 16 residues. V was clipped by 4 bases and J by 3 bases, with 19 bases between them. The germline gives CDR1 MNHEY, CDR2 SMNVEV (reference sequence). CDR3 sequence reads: CASSSLDSHPYYEQYF. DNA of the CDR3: TGTGCCAGCAGTTCCTTAGACTCCCACCCTTACTACGAGCAGTACTTC.

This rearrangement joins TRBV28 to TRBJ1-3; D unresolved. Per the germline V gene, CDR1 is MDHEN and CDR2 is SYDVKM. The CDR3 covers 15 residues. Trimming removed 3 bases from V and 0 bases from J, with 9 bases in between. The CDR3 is CASSFELFSGNTIYF. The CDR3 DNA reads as TGTGCCAGCAGTTTTGAGCTGTTCTCTGGAAACACCATATATTTT.

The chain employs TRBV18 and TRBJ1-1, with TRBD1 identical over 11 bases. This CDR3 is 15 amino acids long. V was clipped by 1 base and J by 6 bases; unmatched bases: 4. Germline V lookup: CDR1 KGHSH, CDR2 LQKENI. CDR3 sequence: CASSPQGQGVSEAFF. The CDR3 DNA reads TGTGCCAGCTCACCACAGGGACAGGGGGTATCTGAAGCTTTCTTT.

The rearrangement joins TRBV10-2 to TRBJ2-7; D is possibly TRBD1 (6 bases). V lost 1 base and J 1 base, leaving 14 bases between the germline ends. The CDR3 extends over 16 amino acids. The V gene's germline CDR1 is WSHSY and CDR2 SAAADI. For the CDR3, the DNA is TGCGCCAGCAGTGAGTGGCAGGGAACAGGGTCCTACGAGCAGTACTTC. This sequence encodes CASSEWQGTGSYEQYF.

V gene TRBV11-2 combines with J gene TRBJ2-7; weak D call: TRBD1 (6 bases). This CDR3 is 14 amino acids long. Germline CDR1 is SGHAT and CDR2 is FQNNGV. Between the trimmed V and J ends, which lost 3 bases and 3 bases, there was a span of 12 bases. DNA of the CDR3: TGTGCCAGCAGCTTTGACAGGTCGGACTACGAGCAGTACTTC. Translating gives CASSFDRSDYEQYF.

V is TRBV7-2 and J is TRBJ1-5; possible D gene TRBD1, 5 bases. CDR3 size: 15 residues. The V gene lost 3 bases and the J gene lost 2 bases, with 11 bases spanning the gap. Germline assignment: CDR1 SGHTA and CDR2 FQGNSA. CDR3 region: CASSFDTGRNQPQHF. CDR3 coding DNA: TGTGCCAGCAGCTTCGATACAGGTCGCAATCAGCCCCAGCATTTT.

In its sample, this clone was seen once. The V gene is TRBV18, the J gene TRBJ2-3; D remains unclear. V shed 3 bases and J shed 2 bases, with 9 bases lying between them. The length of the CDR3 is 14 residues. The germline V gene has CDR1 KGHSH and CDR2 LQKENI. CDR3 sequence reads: CASSPEQTTDTQYF. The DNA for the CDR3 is TGTGCCAGCTCACCTGAACAGACCACAGATACGCAGTATTTT.

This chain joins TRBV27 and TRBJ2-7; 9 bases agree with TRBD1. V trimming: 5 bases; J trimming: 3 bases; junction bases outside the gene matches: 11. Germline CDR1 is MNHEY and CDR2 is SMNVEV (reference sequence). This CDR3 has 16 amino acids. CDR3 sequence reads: CASSPGTGIQYYEQYF. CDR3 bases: TGTGCCAGCAGTCCCGGGACAGGGATACAATACTACGAGCAGTACTTC.

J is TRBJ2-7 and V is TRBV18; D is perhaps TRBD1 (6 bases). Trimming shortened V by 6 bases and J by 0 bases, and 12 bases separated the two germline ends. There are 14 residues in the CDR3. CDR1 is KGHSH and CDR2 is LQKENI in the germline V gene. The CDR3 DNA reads TGTGCCAGCTCCTCGACAGGCGACTCCTACGAGCAGTACTTC. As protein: CASSSTGDSYEQYF.

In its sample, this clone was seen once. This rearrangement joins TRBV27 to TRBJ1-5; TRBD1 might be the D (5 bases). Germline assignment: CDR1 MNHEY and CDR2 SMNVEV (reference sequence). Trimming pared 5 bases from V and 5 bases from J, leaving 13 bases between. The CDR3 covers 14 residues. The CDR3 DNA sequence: TGTGCCAGCAGTCCTATCGGGGGGGATCAGCCCCAGCATTTT. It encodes CASSPIGGDQPQHF.

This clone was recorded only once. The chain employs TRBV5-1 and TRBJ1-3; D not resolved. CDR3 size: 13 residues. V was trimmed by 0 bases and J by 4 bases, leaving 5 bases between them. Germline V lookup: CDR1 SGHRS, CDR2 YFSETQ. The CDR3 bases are TGCGCCAGCAGCTTGGAAGCAGGAAACACCATATATTTT. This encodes CASSLEAGNTIYF.

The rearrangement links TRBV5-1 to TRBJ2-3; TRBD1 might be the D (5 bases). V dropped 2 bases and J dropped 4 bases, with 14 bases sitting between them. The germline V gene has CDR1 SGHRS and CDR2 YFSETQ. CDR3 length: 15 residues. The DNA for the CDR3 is TGCGCCAGCAGCTTTGGTTTCCTGGGGCCAGATACGCAGTATTTT. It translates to CASSFGFLGPDTQYF.

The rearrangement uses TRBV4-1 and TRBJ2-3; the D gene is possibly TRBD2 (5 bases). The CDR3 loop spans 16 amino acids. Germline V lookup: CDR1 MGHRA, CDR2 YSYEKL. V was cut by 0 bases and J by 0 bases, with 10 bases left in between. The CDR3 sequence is CASSQDWTGSTDTQYF. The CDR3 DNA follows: TGCGCCAGCAGCCAAGATTGGACGGGGAGCACAGATACGCAGTATTTT.

DNA for the CDR3: TGTGCCAGCAGCTTAGTTATGGTAACGGCCCGGGCCGGGGAGCTGTTTTTT. Its protein is CASSLVMVTARAGELFF. V gene TRBV7-8 combines with J gene TRBJ2-2; no clear D gene. The germline V gene encodes CDR1 SGHVS and CDR2 FQNEAQ. Between the trimmed V and J ends, which lost 1 base and 6 bases, there was a span of 18 bases. There are 17 residues in the CDR3.